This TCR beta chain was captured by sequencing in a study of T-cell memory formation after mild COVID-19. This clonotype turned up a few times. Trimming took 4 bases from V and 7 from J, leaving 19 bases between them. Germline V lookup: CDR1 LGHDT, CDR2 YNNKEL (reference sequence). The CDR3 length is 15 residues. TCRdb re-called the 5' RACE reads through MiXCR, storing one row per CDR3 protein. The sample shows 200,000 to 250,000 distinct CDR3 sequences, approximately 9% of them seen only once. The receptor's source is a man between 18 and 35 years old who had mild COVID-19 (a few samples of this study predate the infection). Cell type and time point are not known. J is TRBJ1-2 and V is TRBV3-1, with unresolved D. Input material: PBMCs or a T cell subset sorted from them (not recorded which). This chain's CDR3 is CASSRVGRPLGGYTF. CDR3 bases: TGTGCCAGCAGCCGTGTTGGACGGCCATTGGGTGGCTACACCTTC. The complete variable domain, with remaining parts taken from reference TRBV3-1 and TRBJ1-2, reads DTAVSQTPKYLVTQMGNDKSIKCEQNLGHDTMYWYKQDSKKFLKIMFSYNNKELIINETVPNRFSPKSPDKAHLNLHINSLELGDSAVYFCASSRVGRPLGGYTFGSGTRLTVV.